Shown below are 21 T cell receptor beta chains from a single sample sequenced in a study of blood T cell repertoires in COVID-19. Sequencing used immunoSEQ multiplex PCR; TCRdb keeps in-frame clones, though not all of them. The sample includes under 150,000 clones, approximately 81% of them seen just once. The sample comprised peripheral blood. These receptor sequences come from a man aged 45 to 65 with acute or convalescent COVID-19.

V usage is TRBV2 and J usage is TRBJ1-5; unclear D gene. CDR1 and CDR2 from the germline V gene are SNHLY and FYNNEI. The CDR3 covers 15 residues. With 0 bases removed from V and 3 bases from J, the gap between germline ends came to 9 bases. The CDR3 here is CASSEADTNNQPQHF. DNA of the CDR3: TGTGCCAGCAGTGAAGCCGACACCAACAATCAGCCCCAGCATTTT.

This clone was recorded only once. The chain couples TRBV4-1 to TRBJ1-5, with D possibly being TRBD1 (6 bases). The germline CDR1 and CDR2 sequences are MGHRA and YSYEKL. Deletions cut 4 bases from V and 11 bases from J, with 15 bases between. The CDR3 runs to 13 residues. The CDR3 region has the DNA TGCGCCAGCAGCCGGACAGCCTTTGAATCCCAGCATTTT. This translates into CASSRTAFESQHF.

The rearrangement uses TRBV18 and TRBJ2-3; a weak D match, TRBD1 (6 bases). Per germline, CDR1 KGHSH and CDR2 LQKENI. This CDR3 has 14 amino acids. Trimming pared 1 base from V and 3 bases from J, leaving 8 bases between. CDR3 sequence (DNA): TGTGCCAGCTCACCACGTCAGGGGACAGATACGCAGTATTTT. Translated, it gives CASSPRQGTDTQYF.

This chain connects TRBV5-6 to TRBJ2-4; maybe TRBD2 (6 bases). V was trimmed by 4 bases and J by 0 bases, leaving 8 bases between them. Germline CDR1 SGHDT, CDR2 YYEEEE. This CDR3 region has 14 residues. The CDR3 loop is CASSRGTAKNIQYF. The DNA of the CDR3 is TGTGCCAGCAGCCGCGGGACAGCCAAAAACATTCAGTACTTC. The full variable domain, its missing parts supplied by reference TRBV5-6 and TRBJ2-4, is DAGVTQSPTHLIKTRGQQVTLRCSPKSGHDTVSWYQQALGQGPQFIFQYYEEEERQRGNFPDRFSGHQFPNYSSELNVNALLLGDSALYLCASSRGTAKNIQYFGAGTRLSVL.

The chain has TRBV9 and TRBJ1-2; 7 nucleotides match TRBD1. The CDR3 length is 15 residues. J gave up 1 base and V 0 bases, and 3 bases lay outside the gene matches. The V gene's germline CDR1 is SGDLS and CDR2 YYNGEE. The CDR3 region has the DNA TGTGCCAGCAGCGTAGGCGGACAGGTTAACTATGGCTACACCTTC. This codes for CASSVGGQVNYGYTF.

This chain links TRBV6-5 with TRBJ1-1; 11 bases map to TRBD1. With V trimmed by 6 bases and J by 5 bases, 8 bases remained unmatched. The CDR3 totals 15 residues. Germline CDR1 and CDR2: MNHEY and SVGAGI. CDR3 sequence: CASSQPGTGGTEAFF. Here the CDR3 DNA reads TGTGCCAGCAGCCAACCCGGGACAGGGGGAACTGAAGCTTTCTTT.

The chain employs TRBV4-2 and TRBJ1-3, with 9 nucleotides matching TRBD1. After removal of 1 base from V and 2 bases from J, the junction contained 3 bases not matched to a gene. Germline V gives CDR1 LGHNA, CDR2 YNFKEQ. This CDR3 has 16 amino acids. The CDR3 region has the DNA TGTGCCAGCAGCCAAGCCGGGACAGGGACTGGAAACACCATATATTTT. This codes for CASSQAGTGTGNTIYF.

The V gene is TRBV10-3, the J gene TRBJ2-3; perhaps TRBD1 as D (6 bases). The length of the CDR3 is 14 residues. The germline V gene encodes CDR1 ENHRY and CDR2 SYGVKD. The germline V and J ends were trimmed by 3 bases and 3 bases, with 10 bases remaining between them. CDR3 sequence (DNA): TGTGCCATCAGTGAAAGGGGGTGGACAGATACGCAGTATTTT. Protein: CAISERGWTDTQYF.

The V gene is TRBV5-4, the J gene TRBJ1-4; D unclear. The CDR3 runs to 13 residues. The ends were cut back, 2 bases at V and 8 bases at J, with 10 bases in the middle. Per the germline V gene, CDR1 is SGHNT and CDR2 is YYREEE (reference sequence). CDR3 coding DNA: TGTGCCAGCAGCTTCCAGTCGGAGGAAAAACTGTTTTTT. Translation gives CASSFQSEEKLFF.

This clone is a singleton in its sample. The V and J genes are TRBV5-1 and TRBJ2-1, with TRBD2 matching 10 bases. Germline loops: CDR1 SGHRS, CDR2 YFSETQ. V shed 2 bases, J shed 1 base, and the junction held 6 bases outside the gene matches. CDR3 size: 17 residues. CDR3 in amino acids: CASSFGHSGGSYNEQFF. CDR3 nucleotide sequence: TGCGCCAGCAGCTTCGGTCATAGCGGGGGGTCCTACAATGAGCAGTTCTTC. Drawing the rest from reference TRBV5-1 and TRBJ2-1, the complete variable domain is KAGVTQTPRYLIKTRGQQVTLSCSPISGHRSVSWYQQTPGQGLQFLFEYFSETQRNKGNFPGRFSGRQFSNSRSEMNVSTLELGDSALYLCASSFGHSGGSYNEQFFGPGTRLTVL.

V usage is TRBV29-1 and J usage is TRBJ2-2, with D unclear. Trimming removed 1 base at V and 7 bases at J, with 19 bases between. Per germline, CDR1 SQVTM and CDR2 ANQGSEA. The CDR3 has 16 amino acids. The CDR3 spells CSVEAINPGHSGELFF. CDR3 nucleotides: TGCAGCGTTGAAGCTATCAACCCGGGTCATAGCGGGGAGCTGTTTTTT.

V is TRBV9 and J is TRBJ2-1; possible D gene TRBD2, 5 bases. V gave up 0 bases and J gave up 0 bases, with 13 bases separating them. CDR1 and CDR2 from the germline V gene are SGDLS and YYNGEE. The CDR3 spans 17 residues. DNA for the CDR3: TGTGCCAGCAGCGTAGTAGGAGGTTTAAGCTCCTACAATGAGCAGTTCTTC. The encoded protein is CASSVVGGLSSYNEQFF.

The chain carries TRBV6-5 and TRBJ1-2; D is uncertain. Germline V gives CDR1 MNHEY, CDR2 SVGAGI. Trimming took 4 bases from V and 4 from J, leaving 19 bases between them. CDR3 length equals 16 residues. The CDR3 nucleotides are TGTGCCAGCAGTTCCCCGACTCGGGTCGGTGGCTATGGCTACACCTTC. Amino acids: CASSSPTRVGGYGYTF.

The gene calls are TRBV6-4 and TRBJ2-1; TRBD2 agrees at 11 bases. The V and J ends lost 5 bases and 3 bases, in that order; junction bases with no gene match: 9. Germline V gene sequence: CDR1 MRHNA, CDR2 SNTAGT. The CDR3 contains 17 residues. CDR3 region: CASSLSGGTSGYNEQFF. The CDR3 nucleotides are TGTGCCAGCAGTCTCTCGGGGGGGACTAGCGGCTACAATGAGCAGTTCTTC.

This chain uses TRBV2 with TRBJ2-2, with 11 bases matching TRBD1. Germline CDR1 reads SNHLY; CDR2 reads FYNNEI. The length of the CDR3 is 15 residues. V lost 8 bases, J lost 3 bases, and 5 bases stayed unmatched. The CDR3: CASGWDRGYTGELFF. The CDR3 nucleotides are TGTGCCAGCGGATGGGACAGGGGGTACACCGGGGAGCTGTTTTTT. Complete variable domain (other parts from reference TRBV2 and TRBJ2-2): EPEVTQTPSHQVTQMGQEVILRCVPISNHLYFYWYRQILGQKVEFLVSFYNNEISEKSEIFDDQFSVERPDGSNFTLKIRSTKLEDSAMYFCASGWDRGYTGELFFGEGSRLTVL.

The rearrangement uses TRBV5-1 and TRBJ1-1; a weak D match, TRBD1 (6 bases). This CDR3 has 15 amino acids. Trimming shortened V by 6 bases and J by 1 base, and 16 bases separated the two germline ends. From germline, CDR1 is SGHRS and CDR2 YFSETQ. CDR3 residues: CASISGDTWNTEAFF. In DNA form, the CDR3 reads TGCGCCAGCATAAGCGGGGACACTTGGAACACTGAAGCTTTCTTT.

The chain recombines TRBV24-1 with TRBJ2-2; D gene unclear. This CDR3 is 13 amino acids long. V was pared by 1 base and J by 5 bases, with 4 bases between. CDR1 and CDR2 from the germline V gene are KGHDR and SFDVKD. CDR3 DNA: TGTGCCACCAGTGATTTTTATACCGGGGAGCTGTTTTTT. It yields the protein CATSDFYTGELFF.

In this sample, this clone turned up a few times. V and J are TRBV5-1 and TRBJ1-2; 8 positions agree with TRBD1. With V trimmed by 1 base and J by 5 bases, 4 bases remained unmatched. The CDR3 extends over 14 amino acids. Per the germline V gene, CDR1 is SGHRS and CDR2 is YFSETQ. This CDR3 is CASSLTGGEYGYTF. CDR3 DNA sequence: TGCGCCAGCAGCTTGACAGGGGGAGAATATGGCTACACCTTC.

V is TRBV30 and J is TRBJ1-1; perhaps TRBD1 as D (6 bases). This CDR3 region has 13 residues. The V end was cut by 2 bases, the J end by 1 base, with 8 bases between. Germline CDR1 GTSNPN, CDR2 SVGIG (reference sequence). The CDR3 here is CAWSRQENTEAFF. CDR3 DNA sequence: TGTGCCTGGAGTCGACAGGAGAACACTGAAGCTTTCTTT.

The chain combines TRBV5-4 with TRBJ2-5, with 8 bases fitting TRBD1. With V trimmed by 4 bases and J by 7 bases, 6 bases remained unmatched. The CDR3 totals 13 residues. Germline CDR1 SGHNT, CDR2 YYREEE (reference sequence). CDR3 nucleotides: TGTGCCAGCAGCATCGGACAGGGCGGGACCCAGTACTTC. It translates to CASSIGQGGTQYF.

J is TRBJ1-2 and V is TRBV19; TRBD1 matches 10 bases. With 7 bases clipped from V and 4 bases from J, the junction kept 6 bases outside the gene matches. CDR3 size: 14 residues. CDR1 and CDR2 (germline): LNHDA, SQIVND (reference sequence). In DNA form, the CDR3 reads TGTGCCAGTACCTGGACAGGGGGTCCCTATGGCTACACCTTC. As protein: CASTWTGGPYGYTF.